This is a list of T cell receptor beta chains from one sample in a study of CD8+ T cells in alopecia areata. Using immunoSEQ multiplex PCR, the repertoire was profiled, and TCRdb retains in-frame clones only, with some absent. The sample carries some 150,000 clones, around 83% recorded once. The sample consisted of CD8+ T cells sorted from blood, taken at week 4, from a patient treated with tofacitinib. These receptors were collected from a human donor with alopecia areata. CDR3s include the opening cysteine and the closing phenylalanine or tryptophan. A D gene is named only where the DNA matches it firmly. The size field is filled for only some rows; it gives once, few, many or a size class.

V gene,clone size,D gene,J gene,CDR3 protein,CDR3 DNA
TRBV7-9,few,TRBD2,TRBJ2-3,CASSPTSGEDTQYF,TGTGCCAGCAGCCCGACTAGCGGGGAGGATACGCAGTATTTT
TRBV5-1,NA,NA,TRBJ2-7,CASSLEQSYEQYF,TGCGCCAGCAGCTTGGAGCAGAGCTACGAGCAGTACTTC
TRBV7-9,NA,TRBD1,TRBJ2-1,CASSLGQINEQFF,TGTGCCAGCAGCCTGGGACAGATTAATGAGCAGTTCTTC
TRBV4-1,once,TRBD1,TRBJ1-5,CASSLIQGRGDNQPQHF,TGCGCCAGCAGCCTGATACAGGGGAGGGGGGATAATCAGCCCCAGCATTTT
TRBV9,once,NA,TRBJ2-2,CASSVTGELFF,TGTGCCAGCAGCGTAACCGGGGAGCTGTTTTTT
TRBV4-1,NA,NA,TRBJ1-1,CASSPGEGGLVTEAFF,TGCGCCAGCAGCCCCGGGGAGGGCGGATTGGTCACTGAAGCTTTCTTT
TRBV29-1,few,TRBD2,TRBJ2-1,CSVESVAGAEYNEQFF,TGCAGCGTTGAATCTGTAGCGGGAGCCGAGTACAATGAGCAGTTCTTC
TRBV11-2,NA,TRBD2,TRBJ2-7,CASSFVTSGASYEQYF,TGTGCCAGCAGCTTCGTGACTAGCGGGGCGAGCTACGAGCAGTACTTC
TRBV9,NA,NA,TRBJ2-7,CASSVGGQGSYEQYF,TGTGCCAGCAGCGTAGGGGGTCAGGGCTCCTACGAGCAGTACTTC
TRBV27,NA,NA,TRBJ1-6,CASSFQGSYNSPLHF,TGTGCCAGCAGTTTCCAGGGATCCTATAATTCACCCCTCCACTTT
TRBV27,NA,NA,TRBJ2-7,CASSLSIFDEQYF,TGTGCCAGCAGTTTATCGATTTTTGACGAGCAGTACTTC
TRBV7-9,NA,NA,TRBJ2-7,CASSLLWYF,TGTGCCAGCAGCTTATTGTGGTACTTC
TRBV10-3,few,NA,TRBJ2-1,CAIYGRNEQFF,TGTGCCATCTACGGGCGAAATGAGCAGTTCTTC
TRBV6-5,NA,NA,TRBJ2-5,CASSPKDWEVETQYF,TGTGCCAGCAGTCCGAAAGATTGGGAGGTTGAGACCCAGTACTTC
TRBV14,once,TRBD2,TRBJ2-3,CASSLTSAYTDTQYF,TGTGCCAGCAGCCTGACTAGCGCCTACACAGATACGCAGTATTTT
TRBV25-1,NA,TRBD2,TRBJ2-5,CASSESWLAGGQETQYF,TGTGCCAGCAGTGAATCCTGGCTAGCGGGAGGGCAAGAGACCCAGTACTTC
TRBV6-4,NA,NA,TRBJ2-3,CASSDSTRPTDTQYF,TGTGCCAGCAGTGACTCGACCCGGCCCACAGATACGCAGTATTTT
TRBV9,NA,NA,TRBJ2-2,CASSVYGGELFF,TGTGCCAGCAGCGTATATGGCGGGGAGCTGTTTTTT
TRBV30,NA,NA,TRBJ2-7,CAWGDYEQYF,TGTGCCTGGGGGGACTACGAGCAGTACTTC
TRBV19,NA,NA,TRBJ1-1,CASSSQGWTEAFF,TGTGCCAGTAGCTCACAGGGTTGGACTGAAGCTTTCTTT
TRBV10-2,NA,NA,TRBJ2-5,CATHDRVGLQETQYF,TGCGCCACCCACGATCGGGTGGGGTTGCAAGAGACCCAGTACTTC
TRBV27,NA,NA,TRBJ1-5,CASSLSLGGLQHF,TGTGCCAGCAGTTTATCGTTGGGTGGTCTCCAGCATTTT
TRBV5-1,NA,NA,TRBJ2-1,CASSLDHEQFF,TGCGCCAGCAGCTTGGACCATGAGCAGTTCTTC
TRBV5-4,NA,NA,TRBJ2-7,CASSLAAGYEQYF,TGTGCCAGCAGCTTGGCAGCAGGCTACGAGCAGTACTTC
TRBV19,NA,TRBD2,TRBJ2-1,CASSDSAGGFEQFF,TGTGCCAGTAGTGATTCGGCGGGAGGATTTGAGCAGTTCTTC
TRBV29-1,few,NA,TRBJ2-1,CSAPSDRDLREFF,TGCAGCGCGCCATCGGACCGGGATCTTAGGGAGTTCTTC
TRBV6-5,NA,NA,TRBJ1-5,CASSWQISEPQHF,TGTGCCAGCAGTTGGCAGATCAGCGAGCCCCAGCATTTT
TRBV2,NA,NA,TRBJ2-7,CASKPYEQYF,TGTGCCAGTAAACCTTACGAGCAGTACTTC
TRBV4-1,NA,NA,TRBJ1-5,CASSQESSISNQPQHF,TGCGCCAGCAGCCAAGAGTCCAGCATATCCAATCAGCCCCAGCATTTT
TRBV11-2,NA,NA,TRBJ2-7,CASSLAGVNQYF,TGTGCCAGCAGCTTAGCCGGTGTGAATCAGTACTTC
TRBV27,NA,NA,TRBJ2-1,CAVWGASYVSNEQFF,TGTGCCGTGTGGGGAGCGTCGTATGTTTCGAATGAGCAGTTCTTC
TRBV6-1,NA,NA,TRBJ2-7,CASNLDGGVEQYF,TGTGCCAGCAATTTAGACGGTGGTGTGGAGCAGTACTTC
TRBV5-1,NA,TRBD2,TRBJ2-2,CASSSGLAGGLYTGELFF,TGCGCCAGCAGCTCCGGACTAGCGGGAGGATTGTACACCGGGGAGCTGTTTTTT
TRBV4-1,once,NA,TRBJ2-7,CASAGGGSSYEQYF,TGCGCCAGCGCAGGGGGCGGGAGTTCCTACGAGCAGTACTTC
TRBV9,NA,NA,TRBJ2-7,CASSVVPELEQYF,TGTGCCAGCAGCGTAGTCCCGGAATTGGAGCAGTACTTC
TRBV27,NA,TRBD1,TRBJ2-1,CASSLGRGRLESEQFF,TGTGCCAGCAGTTTAGGTAGGGGGCGGTTGGAGAGTGAGCAGTTCTTC
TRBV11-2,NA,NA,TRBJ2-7,CASSLGGEAYEQYF,TGTGCCAGCAGCTTAGGGGGGGAAGCCTACGAGCAGTACTTC
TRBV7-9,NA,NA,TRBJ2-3,CASSLYVGGHTDTQYF,TGTGCCAGCAGCTTATACGTCGGCGGCCACACAGATACGCAGTATTTT
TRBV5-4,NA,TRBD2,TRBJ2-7,CASSRPGLAGRSYEQYF,TGTGCCAGCAGCAGACCGGGACTAGCGGGAAGAAGCTACGAGCAGTACTTC
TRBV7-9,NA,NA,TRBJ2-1,CASSLVEGSHEQFF,TGTGCCAGCAGCTTAGTGGAGGGGAGCCATGAGCAGTTCTTC
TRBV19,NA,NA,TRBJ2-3,CASSIANTDTQYF,TGTGCCAGTAGTATAGCCAACACAGATACGCAGTATTTT
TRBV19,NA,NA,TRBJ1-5,CASLESYSNQPQHF,TGTGCCAGTTTGGAGAGCTATAGCAATCAGCCCCAGCATTTT
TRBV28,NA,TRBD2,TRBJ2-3,CASSFSAGAKYTQYF,TGTGCCAGCAGTTTCTCCGCGGGAGCGAAATATACGCAGTATTTT
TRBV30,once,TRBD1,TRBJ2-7,CAWGQGADEQYF,TGTGCCTGGGGACAGGGGGCAGACGAGCAGTACTTC
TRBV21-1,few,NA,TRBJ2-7,CASSKEGARLEQYF,TGTGCCAGCAGCAAAGAGGGCGCGAGGCTCGAGCAGTACTTC
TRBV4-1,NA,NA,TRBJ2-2,CASSQDGGGYTGELFF,TGCGCCAGCAGCCAAGATGGGGGAGGTTACACCGGGGAGCTGTTTTTT
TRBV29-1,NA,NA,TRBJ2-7,CSVHRDKGVEQYF,TGCAGCGTCCACCGGGACAAAGGTGTCGAGCAGTACTTC
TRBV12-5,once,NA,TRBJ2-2,CASGFPNTGELFF,TGTGCTAGTGGTTTCCCGAACACCGGGGAGCTGTTTTTT
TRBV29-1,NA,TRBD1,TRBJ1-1,CSVFGQVEGEAFF,TGCAGCGTGTTTGGACAGGTAGAGGGTGAAGCTTTCTTT
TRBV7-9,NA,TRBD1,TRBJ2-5,CASSSQGNQETQYF,TGTGCCAGCAGCTCACAGGGGAACCAAGAGACCCAGTACTTC
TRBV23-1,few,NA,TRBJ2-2,CASSQQTTGKRELFF,TGCGCCAGCAGTCAACAAACTACAGGGAAAAGGGAGCTGTTTTTT
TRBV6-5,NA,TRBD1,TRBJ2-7,CASSSDRGYEQYF,TGTGCCAGCAGTTCGGACAGGGGATACGAGCAGTACTTC
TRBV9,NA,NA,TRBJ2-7,CASSVDVVGGSSYEQYF,TGTGCCAGCAGCGTAGACGTCGTGGGGGGAAGCTCCTACGAGCAGTACTTC
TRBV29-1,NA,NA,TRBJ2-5,CSVSRGEETQYF,TGCAGCGTTTCAAGAGGGGAGGAGACCCAGTACTTC
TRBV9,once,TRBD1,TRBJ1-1,CASSAGTGIRNTEAFF,TGTGCCAGCAGCGCCGGGACAGGGATACGGAACACTGAAGCTTTCTTT
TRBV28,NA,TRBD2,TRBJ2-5,CASSSLSGNQETQYF,TGTGCCAGCAGTTCCCTCAGCGGGAATCAAGAGACCCAGTACTTC
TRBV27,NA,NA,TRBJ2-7,CASSLGHIYEQYF,TGTGCCAGCAGTTTGGGACATATCTACGAGCAGTACTTC
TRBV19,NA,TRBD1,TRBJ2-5,CASKWRDREGETQYF,TGTGCCAGTAAATGGAGGGACAGGGAAGGAGAGACCCAGTACTTC